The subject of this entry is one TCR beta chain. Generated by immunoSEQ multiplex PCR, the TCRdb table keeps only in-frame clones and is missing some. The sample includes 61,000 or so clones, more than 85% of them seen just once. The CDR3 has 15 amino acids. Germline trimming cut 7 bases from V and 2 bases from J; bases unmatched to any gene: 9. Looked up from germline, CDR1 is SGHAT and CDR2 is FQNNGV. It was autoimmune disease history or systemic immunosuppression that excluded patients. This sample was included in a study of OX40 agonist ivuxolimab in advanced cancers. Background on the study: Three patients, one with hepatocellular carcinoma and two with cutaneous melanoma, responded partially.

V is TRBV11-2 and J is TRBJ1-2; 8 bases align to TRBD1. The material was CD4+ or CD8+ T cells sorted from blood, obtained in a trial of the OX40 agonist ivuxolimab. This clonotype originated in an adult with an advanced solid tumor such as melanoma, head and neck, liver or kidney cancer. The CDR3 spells CASTQDRVGNYGYTF. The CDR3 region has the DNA TGTGCCAGCACCCAGGACAGGGTAGGGAACTATGGCTACACCTTC.